This T cell receptor beta chain was captured by sequencing in a study of cytomegalovirus exposure and HLA in healthy donors. Findings of the study overall: With later analysis, a missense DCLRE1C variant became linked to TCR beta V- and J-gene trimming.

PCR amplification relied on 60 Vbeta primers (plus 13 Jbeta primers). Sequenced by immunoSEQ multiplex PCR; TCRdb stores in-frame clones only, minus some. This sample carries about 230,000 clones, over 65% of them seen once, and the ten largest clones take over 1%. Trimming cost V 6 bases and J 1 base; bases outside gene matches: 3. CDR1 and CDR2 (germline): SGHTA, FQGNSA. CDR3 length: 15 residues. This clone has a single count. No antigen is known for it. This TCR was recovered from a human donor in good health. The material sequenced was PBMCs. This chain uses TRBV7-2 with TRBJ2-7; 13 positions match TRBD2. The CDR3 loop reads CASRRTSGGSYEQYF. The CDR3 DNA reads as TGTGCCAGCAGACGGACTAGCGGGGGTTCCTACGAGCAGTACTTC. Drawing the rest from reference TRBV7-2 and TRBJ2-7, the complete variable domain is GAGVSQSPSNKVTEKGKDVELRCDPISGHTALYWYRQSLGQGLEFLIYFQGNSAPDKSGLPSDRFSAERTGGSVSTLTIQRTQQEDSAVYLCASRRTSGGSYEQYFGPGTRLTVT.